This is a list of T cell receptor beta chains from one sample in a study of regulatory T cells in long-lasting Graves disease. Using its own MiXCR run on the multiplex PCR reads, TCRdb lists one record per CDR3 protein. The data hold approximately 230,000 distinct CDR3 sequences, with around 17% observed a single time. The sample was peripheral blood mononuclear cells (PBMCs), taken at new diagnosis, from a patient treated with antithyroid drugs. Every receptor here comes from a female donor with Graves disease. The CDR3 runs from the conserved cysteine through the conserved F or W. D genes are given only for firm matches. Clone size is shown for a subset of rows, as once, few, many or a class of expanded clone.

many,NA,TRBV6-1,TRBJ1-4,TGTGCCAGCAGCAGATCAACTAATGAAAAACTGTTTTTT,CASSRSTNEKLFF
many,NA,TRBV24-1,TRBJ1-1,TGTGCCACCAGTGATTCCGAGGGCCCGACGGACACTGAAGCTTTCTTT,CATSDSEGPTDTEAFF
many,NA,TRBV20-1,TRBJ2-1,TGCAGTGCTAGTTCGCGGGCTCTTGCAACGGATGAGCAGTTCTTC,CSASSRALATDEQFF
NA,NA,TRBV5-1,TRBJ1-2,TGCGCCAGCAGCTTGGAGGGAGGGGGCTATGGCTACACCTTC,CASSLEGGGYGYTF
many,TRBD1,TRBV6-1,TRBJ2-5,TGTGCCAGCAGCCCCAGATTCGGGACAGGGGTTCAAGAGACCCAGTACTTC,CASSPRFGTGVQETQYF
NA,TRBD1,TRBV11-1,TRBJ1-1,TGTGCCAGCAGCCTGGGACAGGGGGCAGGGAAGAACACTGAAGCTTTCTTT,CASSLGQGAGKNTEAFF
few,NA,TRBV5-1,TRBJ2-6,TGCGCCAGCAGCTTGGAGGGCCTCCCTCAGGCTGGGGCCAACGTCCTGACTTTC,CASSLEGLPQAGANVLTF
many,NA,TRBV18,TRBJ2-7,TGTGCCAGCTCACCGGGGCAGGGGAGAGACTACGAGCAGTACTTC,CASSPGQGRDYEQYF
many,NA,TRBV5-4,TRBJ1-2,TGTGCCAGCAGCTCCCCTAGGGGGATGGACTATGGCTACACCTTC,CASSSPRGMDYGYTF
NA,TRBD1,TRBV7-8,TRBJ1-4,TGTGCCAGCGGACCCGGGACAGCAACTAATGAAAAACTGTTTTTT,CASGPGTATNEKLFF
many,NA,TRBV6-1,TRBJ1-4,TGTGCCAGCAGTGGTCACGCCAAGGAAAAACTGTTTTTT,CASSGHAKEKLFF
NA,TRBD2,TRBV2,TRBJ2-5,TGTGCCAGCAGGGGACTAGCGGGGTACCAAGAGACCCAGTACTTC,CASRGLAGYQETQYF
many,NA,TRBV10-3,TRBJ2-7,TGTGCCATCAGTGAGTCGGGGACGGGGAAACCCGAGCAGTACTTC,CAISESGTGKPEQYF
many,TRBD1,TRBV7-2,TRBJ2-7,TGTGCCAGCAGAGATAGACAGGGGGCGGACGAGCAGTACTTC,CASRDRQGADEQYF
many,TRBD1,TRBV20-1,TRBJ2-1,TGCAGTGCTAGAGTCCTCGGACAGGGGGCGCCCAATGAGCAGTTCTTC,CSARVLGQGAPNEQFF
many,TRBD1,TRBV2,TRBJ1-1,TGTGCCAGTCTAAGGGACAGCGATTCTGCTGAAGCTTTCTTT,CASLRDSDSAEAFF
many,TRBD2,TRBV19,TRBJ2-1,TGTGCCAGTGCTCCACGGGAGGGGTACAATGAGCAGTTCTTC,CASAPREGYNEQFF
many,TRBD1,TRBV20-1,TRBJ1-5,TGCAGTGCTAGACCCCTTAACCGGGGACAGGGTAATCAGCCCCAGCATTTT,CSARPLNRGQGNQPQHF
many,TRBD2,TRBV11-2,TRBJ2-1,TGTGCCAGCAGCCGCCCGCGGGCAGGAAGCGGGATCTCCAATGAGCAGTTCTTC,CASSRPRAGSGISNEQFF
many,NA,TRBV19,TRBJ1-1,TGTGCCAGTAGGGGCTTCCGGGCGAACACTGAAGCTTTCTTT,CASRGFRANTEAFF
many,TRBD2,TRBV11-2,TRBJ2-7,TGTGCCAGCAGCTTAGGGACTAGCGGGAGAGGCTACGAGCAGTACTTC,CASSLGTSGRGYEQYF
many,TRBD1,TRBV20-1,TRBJ1-5,TGCAGTGCTAGAGATCCTGACAGGGCTAGCAATCAGCCCCAGCATTTT,CSARDPDRASNQPQHF
few,TRBD2,TRBV3-1,TRBJ2-5,TGTGCCAGCGAGGGACTAGCGGGAGTAGAGACCCAGTACTTC,CASEGLAGVETQYF
many,NA,TRBV29-1,TRBJ2-7,TGCAGCGTGGGCGGAAAGGACGAGCAGTACTTC,CSVGGKDEQYF
many,NA,TRBV28,TRBJ1-1,TGTGCCAGCCTCGGGGCAGGGGCCCTTTTTGAAGCTTTCTTT,CASLGAGALFEAFF
many,NA,TRBV30,TRBJ2-5,TGTGCCTGGAGTGTACTGCAAGAGACCCAGTACTTC,CAWSVLQETQYF
many,NA,TRBV7-2,TRBJ2-7,TGTGCCAGCAGCTCTAACTACTACGAGCAGTACTTC,CASSSNYYEQYF
many,TRBD2,TRBV7-8,TRBJ2-3,TGTGCCAGCAGCTCTGCCCGGACTAGCGGGATACCCCCGGGCACAGATACGCAGTATTTT,CASSSARTSGIPPGTDTQYF
many,NA,TRBV7-8,TRBJ2-7,TGTGCCAGCAGCCGTACGACTAGCTCCTACGAGCAGTACTTC,CASSRTTSSYEQYF
many,TRBD1,TRBV15,TRBJ1-4,TGTGCCACCAGCAGAGGCCTAACCGGGACAGAGGATGAAAAACTGTTTTTT,CATSRGLTGTEDEKLFF
many,NA,TRBV18,TRBJ2-5,TGTGCCAGCTCCCGGGACATCGAAGAGACCCAGTACTTC,CASSRDIEETQYF
many,NA,TRBV27,TRBJ1-2,TGTGCCAGCAGTTTTACAGGGCCTTATGGCTACACCTTC,CASSFTGPYGYTF
NA,TRBD1,TRBV6-2/TRBV6-3,TRBJ2-7,TGTGCCAGCAGAGGACAGGGGGTTCACGAGCAGTACTTC,CASRGQGVHEQYF
few,TRBD1,TRBV5-6,TRBJ1-5,TGTGCCAGCAGCTTGGGAGGGGGCAGGCAGCCCCAGCATTTT,CASSLGGGRQPQHF
many,NA,TRBV3-1,TRBJ2-5,TGTGCCAGCAGCCAAGCTGTGGAGACCCAGTACTTC,CASSQAVETQYF
NA,NA,TRBV2,TRBJ2-2,TGTGCCAGCAGTGAGGTTAGCGGAAACACCGGGGAGCTGTTTTTT,CASSEVSGNTGELFF
many,TRBD2,TRBV29-1,TRBJ2-2,TGCAGCGTTCCCGGACTAGCGGGAGGGCCTGGCGGGGAGCTGTTTTTT,CSVPGLAGGPGGELFF
many,NA,TRBV20-1,TRBJ1-4,TGCAGTGCTAGGGACGGACTTCTGGAAAAACTGTTTTTT,CSARDGLLEKLFF
NA,TRBD1,TRBV7-2,TRBJ2-5,TGTGCCAGCAGCTCCTTCATACCCGGACAGGGGGCCGAGACCCAGTACTTC,CASSSFIPGQGAETQYF
few,TRBD2,TRBV20-1,TRBJ2-1,TGCAGTGCTAGAGGTGTCGGCGGGAGCAATGAGCAGTTCTTC,CSARGVGGSNEQFF